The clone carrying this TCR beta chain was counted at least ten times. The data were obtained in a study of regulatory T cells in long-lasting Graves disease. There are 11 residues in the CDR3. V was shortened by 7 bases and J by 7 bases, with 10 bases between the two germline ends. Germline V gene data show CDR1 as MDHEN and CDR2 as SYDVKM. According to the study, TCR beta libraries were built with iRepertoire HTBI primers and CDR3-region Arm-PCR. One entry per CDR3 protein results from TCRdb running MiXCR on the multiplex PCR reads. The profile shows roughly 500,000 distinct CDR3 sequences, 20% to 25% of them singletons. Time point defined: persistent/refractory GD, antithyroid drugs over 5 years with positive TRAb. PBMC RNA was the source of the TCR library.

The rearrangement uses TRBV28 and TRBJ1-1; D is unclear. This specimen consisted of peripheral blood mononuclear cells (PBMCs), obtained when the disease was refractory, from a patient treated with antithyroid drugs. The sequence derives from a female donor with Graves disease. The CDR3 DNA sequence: TGTGCCAGCAAGAAGGTGGATGAAGCTTTCTTT. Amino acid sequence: CASKKVDEAFF.